These T cell receptor beta chains were read from a single sample in a study of shared clonotypes between healthy human individuals. Sequencing used immunoSEQ multiplex PCR; TCRdb keeps in-frame clones, though not all of them. Of 2.5 million or so clones listed, around 90% are singletons. What was sequenced was naive CD4+ T cells sorted from blood. The receptors were sampled from a man younger than 35 in good health. The CDR3 runs from the conserved cysteine through the conserved F or W. Each record gives: J gene, CDR3 length, clone size, V gene, D gene, CDR3 protein, CDR3 DNA. A D gene is named only where the DNA matches it firmly. Clone size is given for some rows only: seen once, a few or many times, or a class if the clone is expanded.

TRBJ1-2	15	.	TRBV28	.	CASSLGATSHYGYTF	TGTGCCAGCAGTTTAGGGGCGACGTCCCATTATGGCTACACCTTC
TRBJ2-7	13	.	TRBV28	.	CASSLPPSYEQYF	TGTGCCAGCAGCCTTCCCCCCAGCTACGAGCAGTACTTC
TRBJ1-2	15	once	TRBV27	.	CASSFKVGGVSGYTF	TGTGCCAGCAGTTTCAAGGTCGGGGGGGTGAGCGGCTACACCTTC
TRBJ2-7	14	.	TRBV6-1	.	CASSDIRGAYEQYF	TGTGCCAGCAGTGACATCAGAGGCGCCTACGAGCAGTACTTC
TRBJ2-2	16	.	TRBV10-3	TRBD2	CAISRTSGTDTGELFF	TGTGCCATCAGTCGGACTAGCGGGACGGACACCGGGGAGCTGTTTTTT
TRBJ1-3	18	.	TRBV4-3	TRBD1	CASSRKLPTGDSGNTIYF	TGCGCCAGCAGCCGAAAGCTACCCACAGGGGACTCTGGAAACACCATATATTTT
TRBJ1-1	14	.	TRBV28	.	CASSLFLIEPEAFF	TGTGCCAGCAGTTTATTCCTAATTGAACCTGAAGCTTTCTTT
TRBJ2-7	12	.	TRBV5-1	.	CASSLAGAEQYF	TGCGCCAGCAGCTTGGCCGGGGCCGAGCAGTACTTC
TRBJ2-7	13	.	TRBV10-3	.	CAISESLGYEQYF	TGTGCCATCAGTGAGTCCTTGGGGTACGAGCAGTACTTC
TRBJ2-7	12	.	TRBV5-6	.	CASSFRYYEQYF	TGTGCCAGCAGCTTTAGGTACTACGAGCAGTACTTC
TRBJ1-5	13	once	TRBV19	TRBD1	CASRQGGNQPQHF	TGTGCCAGTCGACAGGGGGGCAATCAGCCCCAGCATTTT
TRBJ2-5	11	.	TRBV29-1	.	CSGGEQETQYF	TGCAGCGGGGGAGAGCAAGAGACCCAGTACTTC
TRBJ2-5	11	once	TRBV2	.	CASSLDGTQYF	TGTGCCAGCAGTCTTGACGGGACCCAGTACTTC
TRBJ2-3	13	few	TRBV5-1	.	CASSLGPGDTQYF	TGCGCCAGCAGCTTGGGCCCGGGGGATACGCAGTATTTT
TRBJ2-6	14	.	TRBV30	.	CAWSEIPGANVLTF	TGTGCCTGGAGTGAAATACCTGGGGCCAACGTCCTGACTTTC
TRBJ2-7	15	.	TRBV18	.	CASSPVGGPPVEQYF	TGTGCCAGCTCACCAGTCGGGGGCCCTCCAGTAGAGCAGTACTTC
TRBJ2-7	14	once	TRBV7-9	TRBD2	CASNGGGFPYEQYF	TGTGCCAGCAATGGGGGGGGGTTCCCCTACGAGCAGTACTTC
TRBJ1-6	15	.	TRBV19	TRBD1	CASTGTGVGNSPLHF	TGTGCCAGTACTGGAACAGGGGTTGGTAATTCACCCCTCCACTTT
TRBJ2-2	17	.	TRBV5-4	TRBD2	CASSLIFGLAGTGELFF	TGTGCCAGCAGCTTGATCTTCGGACTAGCGGGGACCGGGGAGCTGTTTTTT
TRBJ2-3	12	once	TRBV6-5	.	CATGLTTDTQYF	TGTGCCACCGGACTGACCACAGATACGCAGTATTTT
TRBJ1-2	13	.	TRBV2	.	CASSEGRDYGYTF	TGTGCCAGCAGTGAAGGACGGGACTATGGCTACACCTTC
TRBJ1-1	15	.	TRBV5-4	TRBD1	CASSHPGQGETEAFF	TGTGCCAGCAGCCATCCAGGACAGGGTGAGACTGAAGCTTTCTTT
TRBJ2-4	19	.	TRBV2	TRBD2	CASSEAALAGAGAKNIQYF	TGTGCCAGCAGTGAAGCGGCGCTAGCGGGGGCCGGGGCCAAAAACATTCAGTACTTC
TRBJ1-6	15	few	TRBV9	.	CASSVGPEGNSPLHF	TGTGCCAGCAGCGTAGGACCCGAAGGTAATTCACCCCTCCACTTT
TRBJ2-2	14	once	TRBV28	.	CASSQPIDTGELFF	TGTGCCAGCAGCCAACCCATAGACACCGGGGAGCTGTTTTTT
TRBJ2-7	14	.	TRBV5-1	.	CASSLGGSSYEQYF	TGCGCCAGCAGCTTAGGGGGAAGCTCCTACGAGCAGTACTTC
TRBJ2-3	16	.	TRBV28	.	CASSLRRRVSTDTQYF	TGTGCCAGCAGTTTAAGGCGGAGGGTTAGCACAGATACGCAGTATTTT
TRBJ1-1	13	.	TRBV29-1	.	CSVGGQQNTEAFF	TGCAGCGTCGGGGGGCAGCAGAACACTGAAGCTTTCTTT
TRBJ2-4	16	.	TRBV2	TRBD2	CASSLTSGLAKNIQYF	TGTGCCAGCAGTTTGACTAGCGGTTTAGCCAAAAACATTCAGTACTTC
TRBJ1-2	13	once	TRBV6-5	.	CASSYLGKDGYTF	TGTGCCAGCAGTTACCTGGGAAAGGATGGCTACACCTTC
TRBJ1-1	13	.	TRBV19	.	CASSLLLDTEAFF	TGTGCCAGTAGTCTCCTTTTGGACACTGAAGCTTTCTTT
TRBJ2-5	17	.	TRBV18	.	CASSRPPTLDRKETQYF	TGTGCCAGCTCACGACCGCCCACCTTAGACAGGAAGGAGACCCAGTACTTC
TRBJ1-2	15	.	TRBV5-1	.	CASRETPTANYGYTF	TGCGCCAGCAGGGAAACACCTACTGCTAACTATGGCTACACCTTC
TRBJ2-5	13	.	TRBV6-6	.	CASTRQGLETQYF	TGTGCCAGCACAAGACAGGGACTGGAGACCCAGTACTTC
TRBJ1-1	13	few	TRBV19	.	CASSPRGITEAFF	TGTGCCAGTAGTCCCAGGGGAATCACTGAAGCTTTCTTT
TRBJ2-5	16	.	TRBV4-2	.	CASSLSATSAEKTQYF	TGTGCCAGCAGCCTCTCGGCGACGTCCGCTGAAAAGACCCAGTACTTC
TRBJ1-1	13	once	TRBV6-1	TRBD1	CASRGQGVRGAFF	TGTGCCAGCAGAGGACAGGGCGTCAGGGGAGCTTTCTTT
TRBJ1-1	13	.	TRBV12-2	.	CASRLCPGPPTFF	TGTGCAAGTCGCTTATGCCCGGGGCCCCCAACTTTCTTT
TRBJ2-5	13	once	TRBV10-3	TRBD2	CAIRRLAGETQYF	TGTGCCATCAGAAGACTAGCGGGGGAGACCCAGTACTTC
TRBJ2-3	15	.	TRBV5-4	.	CASSFTVSGTDTQYF	TGTGCCAGCAGCTTCACTGTGAGCGGGACAGATACGCAGTATTTT
TRBJ2-2	14	.	TRBV7-9	.	CASSLRGPTGELFF	TGTGCCAGCAGCTTGAGAGGGCCCACCGGGGAGCTGTTTTTT
TRBJ1-4	14	.	TRBV5-1	.	CASRRGSAGEKLFF	TGCGCCAGCAGGAGGGGGTCCGCAGGTGAAAAACTGTTTTTT
TRBJ2-3	15	.	TRBV5-1	TRBD1	CASSTRDRGTDTQYF	TGCGCCAGCAGCACCCGGGACAGGGGAACAGATACGCAGTATTTT
TRBJ1-6	15	once	TRBV5-1	TRBD1	CASSIGQGINSPLHF	TGCGCCAGCAGCATTGGACAGGGCATTAATTCACCCCTCCACTTT
TRBJ2-3	14	once	TRBV5-1	.	CASSLLTSTDTQYF	TGCGCCAGCAGCCTTTTAACTAGCACAGATACGCAGTATTTT
TRBJ2-2	17	.	TRBV4-1	.	CASSRLGLFANTGELFF	TGCGCCAGCAGCCGGTTAGGCCTGTTCGCGAACACCGGGGAGCTGTTTTTT
TRBJ2-7	15	.	TRBV27	.	CASSLSVQNSYEQYF	TGTGCCAGCAGTTTATCGGTCCAGAACTCCTACGAGCAGTACTTC
TRBJ2-6	17	.	TRBV5-5	.	CASSLEFRGFGANVLTF	TGTGCCAGCAGCTTGGAGTTCAGGGGATTTGGGGCCAACGTCCTGACTTTC
TRBJ1-1	15	.	TRBV5-6	.	CASSLGGRLNTEAFF	TGTGCCAGCAGCTTGGGGGGACGGCTGAACACTGAAGCTTTCTTT
TRBJ1-3	15	.	TRBV4-1	TRBD1	CASSLDRGLGNTIYF	TGCGCCAGCAGCCTCGACAGGGGGCTTGGAAACACCATATATTTT
TRBJ2-7	14	.	TRBV6-1	TRBD1	CASSGGDRLGEQYF	TGTGCCAGCAGTGGCGGGGACAGGTTGGGCGAGCAGTACTTC
TRBJ1-5	12	.	TRBV10-3	.	CAISEMAQPQHF	TGTGCCATCAGTGAGATGGCTCAGCCCCAGCATTTT
TRBJ2-2	14	.	TRBV18	.	CASSPPNYTGELFF	TGTGCCAGCTCACCACCCAATTACACCGGGGAGCTGTTTTTT
TRBJ2-4	20	.	TRBV9	TRBD2	CASSVGASSGIDLAKNIQYF	TGTGCCAGCAGCGTAGGCGCTTCTAGCGGGATTGACCTGGCCAAAAACATTCAGTACTTC
TRBJ1-2	16	.	TRBV6-6	.	CASSYSAWGSNGGYTF	TGTGCCAGCAGTTACAGTGCTTGGGGTTCTAACGGTGGCTACACCTTC